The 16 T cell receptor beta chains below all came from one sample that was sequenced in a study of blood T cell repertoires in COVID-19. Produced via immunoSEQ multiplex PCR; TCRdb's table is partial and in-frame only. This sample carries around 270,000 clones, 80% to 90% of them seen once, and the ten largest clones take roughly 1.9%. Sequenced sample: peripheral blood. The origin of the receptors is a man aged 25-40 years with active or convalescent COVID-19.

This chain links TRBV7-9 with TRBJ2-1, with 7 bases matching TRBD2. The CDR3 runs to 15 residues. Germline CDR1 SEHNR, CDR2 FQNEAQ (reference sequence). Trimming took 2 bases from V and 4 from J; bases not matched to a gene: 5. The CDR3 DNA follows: TGTGCCAGCAGCTTACGCGCGGGGGTATACAATGAGCAGTTCTTC. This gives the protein CASSLRAGVYNEQFF.

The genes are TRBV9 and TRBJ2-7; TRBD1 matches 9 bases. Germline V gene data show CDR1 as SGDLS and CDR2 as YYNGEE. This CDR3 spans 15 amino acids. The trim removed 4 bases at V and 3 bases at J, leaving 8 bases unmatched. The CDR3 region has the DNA TGTGCCAGCAGCACAAAGACAGGGGGAGGCTACGAGCAGTACTTC. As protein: CASSTKTGGGYEQYF.

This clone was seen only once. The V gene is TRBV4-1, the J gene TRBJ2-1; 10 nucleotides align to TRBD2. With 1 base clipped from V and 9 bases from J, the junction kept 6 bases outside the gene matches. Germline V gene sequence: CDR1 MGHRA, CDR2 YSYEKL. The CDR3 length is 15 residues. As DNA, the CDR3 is TGCGCCAGCAGCCAAGGGAGCGGGGGGGACCTTGAGCAGTTCTTC. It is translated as CASSQGSGGDLEQFF.

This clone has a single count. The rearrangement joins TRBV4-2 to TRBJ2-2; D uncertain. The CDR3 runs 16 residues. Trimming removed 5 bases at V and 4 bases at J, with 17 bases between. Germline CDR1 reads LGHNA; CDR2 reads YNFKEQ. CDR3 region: CASSTRGAIGTGELFF. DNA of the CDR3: TGTGCCAGCAGCACCCGCGGAGCCATCGGCACCGGGGAGCTGTTTTTT.

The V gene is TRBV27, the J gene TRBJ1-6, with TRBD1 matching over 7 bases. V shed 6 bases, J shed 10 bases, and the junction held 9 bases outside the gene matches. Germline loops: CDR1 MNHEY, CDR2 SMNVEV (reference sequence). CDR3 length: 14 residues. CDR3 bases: TGTGCCAGCAGCTCGACAGGGCTTGGCTCACCCCTCCACTTT. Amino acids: CASSSTGLGSPLHF.

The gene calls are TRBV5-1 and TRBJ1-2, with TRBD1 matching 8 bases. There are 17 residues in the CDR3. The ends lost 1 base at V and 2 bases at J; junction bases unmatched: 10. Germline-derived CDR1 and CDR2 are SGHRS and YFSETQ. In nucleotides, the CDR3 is TGCGCCAGCAGCTTGCGCCAGGGGGCGACCCTAAACTATGGCTACACCTTC. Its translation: CASSLRQGATLNYGYTF. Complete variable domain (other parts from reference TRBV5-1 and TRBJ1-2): KAGVTQTPRYLIKTRGQQVTLSCSPISGHRSVSWYQQTPGQGLQFLFEYFSETQRNKGNFPGRFSGRQFSNSRSEMNVSTLELGDSALYLCASSLRQGATLNYGYTFGSGTRLTVV.

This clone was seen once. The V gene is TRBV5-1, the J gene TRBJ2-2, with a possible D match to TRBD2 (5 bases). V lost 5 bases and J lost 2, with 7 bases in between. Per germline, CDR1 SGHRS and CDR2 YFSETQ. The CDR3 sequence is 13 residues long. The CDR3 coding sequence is TGCGCCAGCAGGGACTCCAACACCGGGGAGCTGTTTTTT. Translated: CASRDSNTGELFF.

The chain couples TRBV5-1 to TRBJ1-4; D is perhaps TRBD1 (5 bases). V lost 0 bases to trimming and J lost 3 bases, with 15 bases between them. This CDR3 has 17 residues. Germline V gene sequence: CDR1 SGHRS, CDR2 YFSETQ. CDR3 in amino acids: CASSLGTGGSSNEKLFF. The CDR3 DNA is TGCGCCAGCAGCTTGGGTACTGGGGGGTCCTCTAATGAAAAACTGTTTTTT.

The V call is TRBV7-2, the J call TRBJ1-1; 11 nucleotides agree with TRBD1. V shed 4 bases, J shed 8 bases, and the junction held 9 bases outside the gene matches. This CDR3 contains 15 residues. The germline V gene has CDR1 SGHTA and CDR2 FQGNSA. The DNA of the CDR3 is TGTGCCAGCAGCTCAGGACAGGGGGCGCGATTAGAAGCTTTCTTT. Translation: CASSSGQGARLEAFF.

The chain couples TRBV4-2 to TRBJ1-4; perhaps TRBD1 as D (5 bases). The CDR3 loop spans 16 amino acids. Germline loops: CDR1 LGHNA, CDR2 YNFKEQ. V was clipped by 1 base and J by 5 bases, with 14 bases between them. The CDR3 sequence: CASSQVRSGDNEKLFF. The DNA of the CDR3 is TGTGCCAGCAGCCAAGTCAGGTCGGGGGACAATGAAAAACTGTTTTTT.

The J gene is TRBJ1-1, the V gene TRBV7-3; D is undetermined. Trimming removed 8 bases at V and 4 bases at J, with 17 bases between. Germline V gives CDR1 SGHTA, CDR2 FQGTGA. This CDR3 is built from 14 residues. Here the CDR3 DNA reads TGTGCCAGCGCCGGCCCGGGAGAAGGCACTGAAGCTTTCTTT. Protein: CASAGPGEGTEAFF.

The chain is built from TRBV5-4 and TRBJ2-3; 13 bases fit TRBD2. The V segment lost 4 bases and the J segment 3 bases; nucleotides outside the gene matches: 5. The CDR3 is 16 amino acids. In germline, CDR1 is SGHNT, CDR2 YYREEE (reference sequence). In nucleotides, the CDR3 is TGTGCCAGCAGCCCGGGACTAGCGGGGAAGACAGATACGCAGTATTTT. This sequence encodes CASSPGLAGKTDTQYF.

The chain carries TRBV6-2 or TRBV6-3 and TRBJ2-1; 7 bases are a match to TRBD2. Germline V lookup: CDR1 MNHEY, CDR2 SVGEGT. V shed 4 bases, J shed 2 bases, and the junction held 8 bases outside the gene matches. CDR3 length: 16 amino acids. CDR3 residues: CASSSPFAGAYNEQFF. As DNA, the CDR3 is TGTGCCAGCAGTTCCCCGTTTGCGGGGGCCTACAATGAGCAGTTCTTC.

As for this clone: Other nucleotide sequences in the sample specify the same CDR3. CDR3 sequence reads: CASSHSATGETYEQYF. In DNA, the CDR3 is TGCGCCAGCAGCCACAGCGCGACAGGGGAAACCTACGAGCAGTACTTC. V usage is TRBV4-3 and J usage is TRBJ2-7; 8 bases line up with TRBD1. The germline CDR1 and CDR2 sequences are LGHNA and YSLEER. This CDR3 region has 16 residues. V gave up 3 bases and J gave up 2 bases; unmatched junction bases: 9.

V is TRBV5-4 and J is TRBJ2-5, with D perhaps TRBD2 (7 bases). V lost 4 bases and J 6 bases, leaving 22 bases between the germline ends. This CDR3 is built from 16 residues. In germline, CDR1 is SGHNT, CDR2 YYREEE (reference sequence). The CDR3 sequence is CASSTNREGAAKTQYF. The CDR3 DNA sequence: TGTGCCAGCAGCACGAACAGGGAGGGCGCCGCGAAGACCCAGTACTTC.

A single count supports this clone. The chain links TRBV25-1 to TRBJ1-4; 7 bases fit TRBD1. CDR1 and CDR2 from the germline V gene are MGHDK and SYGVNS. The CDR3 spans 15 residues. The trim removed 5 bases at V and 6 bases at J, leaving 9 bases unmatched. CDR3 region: CASSSPRGGHEKLFF. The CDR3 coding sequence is TGTGCCAGCAGTAGCCCGCGAGGGGGCCATGAAAAACTGTTTTTT. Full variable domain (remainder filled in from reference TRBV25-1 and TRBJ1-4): EADIYQTPRYLVIGTGKKITLECSQTMGHDKMYWYQQDPGMELHLIHYSYGVNSTEKGDLSSESTVSRIRTEHFPLTLESARPSHTSQYLCASSSPRGGHEKLFFGSGTQLSVL.